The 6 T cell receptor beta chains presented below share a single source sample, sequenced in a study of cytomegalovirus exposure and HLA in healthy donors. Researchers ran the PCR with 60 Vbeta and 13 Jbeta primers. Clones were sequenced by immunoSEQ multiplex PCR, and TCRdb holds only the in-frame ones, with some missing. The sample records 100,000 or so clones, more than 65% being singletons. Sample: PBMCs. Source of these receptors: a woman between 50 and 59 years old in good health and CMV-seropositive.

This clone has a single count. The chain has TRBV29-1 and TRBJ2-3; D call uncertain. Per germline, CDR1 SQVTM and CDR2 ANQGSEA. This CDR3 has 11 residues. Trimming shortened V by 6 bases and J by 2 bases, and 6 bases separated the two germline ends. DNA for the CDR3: TGCAGCGTCGCGGACACAGATACGCAGTATTTT. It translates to CSVADTDTQYF.

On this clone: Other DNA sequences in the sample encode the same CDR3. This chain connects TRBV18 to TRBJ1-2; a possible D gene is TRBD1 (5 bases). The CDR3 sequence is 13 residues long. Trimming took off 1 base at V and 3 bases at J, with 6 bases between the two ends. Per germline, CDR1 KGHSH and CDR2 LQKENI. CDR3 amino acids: CASSPQGDYGYTF. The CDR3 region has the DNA TGTGCCAGCTCACCACAAGGGGACTATGGCTACACCTTC. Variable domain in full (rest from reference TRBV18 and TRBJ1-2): NAGVMQNPRHLVRRRGQEARLRCSPMKGHSHVYWYRQLPEEGLKFMVYLQKENIIDESGMPKERFSAEFPKEGPSILRIQQVVRGDSAAYFCASSPQGDYGYTFGSGTRLTVV.

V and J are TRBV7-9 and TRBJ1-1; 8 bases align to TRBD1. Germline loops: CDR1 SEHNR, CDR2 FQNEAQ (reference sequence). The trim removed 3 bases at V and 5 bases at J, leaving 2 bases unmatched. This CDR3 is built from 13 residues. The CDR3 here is CASSFYRGTEAFF. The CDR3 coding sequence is TGTGCCAGCAGCTTTTACAGGGGGACTGAAGCTTTCTTT.

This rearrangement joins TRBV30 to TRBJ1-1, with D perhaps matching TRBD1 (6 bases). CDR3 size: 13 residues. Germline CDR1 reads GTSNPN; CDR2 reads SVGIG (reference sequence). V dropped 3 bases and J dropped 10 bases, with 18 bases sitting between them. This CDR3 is CAWSLGGGIGAFF. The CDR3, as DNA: TGTGCCTGGAGCCTAGGGGGGGGGATAGGAGCTTTCTTT.

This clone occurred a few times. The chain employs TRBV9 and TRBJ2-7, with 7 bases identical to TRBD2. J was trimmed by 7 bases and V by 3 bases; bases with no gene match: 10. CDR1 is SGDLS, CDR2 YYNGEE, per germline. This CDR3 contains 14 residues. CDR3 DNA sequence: TGTGCCAGCAGCGGAGCGGGACCGGGCGGGGAGCAGTACTTC. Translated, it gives CASSGAGPGGEQYF.

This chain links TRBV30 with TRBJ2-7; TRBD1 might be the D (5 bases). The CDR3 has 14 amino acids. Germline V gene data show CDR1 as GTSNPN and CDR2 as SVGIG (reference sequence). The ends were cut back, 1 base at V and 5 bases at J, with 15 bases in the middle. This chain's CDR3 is CAWSALSMDNEQYF. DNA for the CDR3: TGTGCCTGGAGTGCACTGAGTATGGACAACGAGCAGTACTTC.